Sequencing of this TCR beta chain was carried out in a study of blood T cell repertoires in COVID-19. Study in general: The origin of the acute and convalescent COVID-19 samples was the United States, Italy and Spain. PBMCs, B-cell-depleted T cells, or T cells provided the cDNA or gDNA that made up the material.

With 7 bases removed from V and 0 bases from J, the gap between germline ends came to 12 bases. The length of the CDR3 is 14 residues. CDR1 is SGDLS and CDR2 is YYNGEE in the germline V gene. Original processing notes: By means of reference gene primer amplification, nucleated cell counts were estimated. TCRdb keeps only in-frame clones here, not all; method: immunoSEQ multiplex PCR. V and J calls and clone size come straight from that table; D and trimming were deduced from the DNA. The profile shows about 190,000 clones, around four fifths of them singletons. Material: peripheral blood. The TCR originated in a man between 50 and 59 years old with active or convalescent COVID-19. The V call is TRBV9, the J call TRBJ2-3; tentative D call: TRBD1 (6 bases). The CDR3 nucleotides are TGTGCCAGCTCGTACAGGGTTAGCACAGATACGCAGTATTTT. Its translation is CASSYRVSTDTQYF.